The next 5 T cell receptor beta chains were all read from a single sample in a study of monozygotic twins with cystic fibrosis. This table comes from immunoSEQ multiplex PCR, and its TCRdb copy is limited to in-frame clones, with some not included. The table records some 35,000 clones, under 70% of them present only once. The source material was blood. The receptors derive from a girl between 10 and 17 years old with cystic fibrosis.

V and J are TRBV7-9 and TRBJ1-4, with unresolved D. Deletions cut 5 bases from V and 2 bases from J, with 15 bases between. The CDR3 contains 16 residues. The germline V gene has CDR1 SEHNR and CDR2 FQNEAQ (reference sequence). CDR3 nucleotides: TGTGCCAGCAGCCACCAGTCCGGTTACACTAATGAAAAACTGTTTTTT. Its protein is CASSHQSGYTNEKLFF.

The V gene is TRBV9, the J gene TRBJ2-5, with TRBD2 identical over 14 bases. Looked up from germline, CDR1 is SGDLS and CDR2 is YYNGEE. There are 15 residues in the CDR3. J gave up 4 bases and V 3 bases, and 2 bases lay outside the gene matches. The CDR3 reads CASSETSGRVETQYF. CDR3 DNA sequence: TGTGCCAGCAGCGAGACTAGCGGGAGGGTAGAGACCCAGTACTTC.

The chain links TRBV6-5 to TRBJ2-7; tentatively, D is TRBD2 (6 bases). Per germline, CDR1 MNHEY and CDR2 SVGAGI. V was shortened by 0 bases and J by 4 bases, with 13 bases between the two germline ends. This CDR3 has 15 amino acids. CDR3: CASSYSRYGTYEQYF. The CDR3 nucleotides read TGTGCCAGCAGTTACTCGAGGTACGGGACTTACGAGCAGTACTTC.

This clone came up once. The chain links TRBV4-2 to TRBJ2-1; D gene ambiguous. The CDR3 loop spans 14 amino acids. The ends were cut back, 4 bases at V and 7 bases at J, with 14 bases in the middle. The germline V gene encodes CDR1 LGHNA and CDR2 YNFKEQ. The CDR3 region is CASSRPRLGNEQFF. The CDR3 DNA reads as TGTGCCAGCAGCCGCCCGAGATTAGGGAATGAGCAGTTCTTC.

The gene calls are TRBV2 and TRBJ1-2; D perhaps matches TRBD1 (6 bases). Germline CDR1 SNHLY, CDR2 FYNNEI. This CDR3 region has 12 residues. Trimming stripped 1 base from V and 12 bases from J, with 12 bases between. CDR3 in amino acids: CASSEVRDTDTF. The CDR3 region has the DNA TGTGCCAGCAGTGAAGTGCGGGACACCGACACCTTC. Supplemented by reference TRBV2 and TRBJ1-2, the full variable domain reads EPEVTQTPSHQVTQMGQEVILRCVPISNHLYFYWYRQILGQKVEFLVSFYNNEISEKSEIFDDQFSVERPDGSNFTLKIRSTKLEDSAMYFCASSEVRDTDTFGSGTRLTVV.